This entry features one T cell receptor beta chain sequence. Other DNA sequences in the same sample also yield this CDR3. This record comes from a study of blood T cell repertoires in COVID-19. Study information: Nucleic acid was either cDNA or gDNA, and it came from T cells, B-cell-depleted T cells, or PBMCs.

Clones were read by immunoSEQ multiplex PCR, and TCRdb kept only the in-frame ones, dropping some. The table has 330,000 or so clones, less than 90% seen once. The cohort comprised adults aged about 18 to 90 years residing in 24 US areas. The CDR3 is 14 residues long. Per germline, CDR1 SGHRS and CDR2 YFSETQ. V shed 0 bases and J shed 10 bases, with 14 bases lying between them. This rearrangement joins TRBV5-1 to TRBJ2-1; maybe TRBD2 (5 bases). The sample was PBMCs or T cells enriched from blood (not recorded which). The receptor was isolated from a woman aged 25 to 45 who had recovered from COVID-19. This chain's CDR3 is CASSLGLARSEQFF. DNA of the CDR3: TGCGCCAGCAGCTTGGGGCTAGCCCGTTCGGAGCAGTTCTTC.